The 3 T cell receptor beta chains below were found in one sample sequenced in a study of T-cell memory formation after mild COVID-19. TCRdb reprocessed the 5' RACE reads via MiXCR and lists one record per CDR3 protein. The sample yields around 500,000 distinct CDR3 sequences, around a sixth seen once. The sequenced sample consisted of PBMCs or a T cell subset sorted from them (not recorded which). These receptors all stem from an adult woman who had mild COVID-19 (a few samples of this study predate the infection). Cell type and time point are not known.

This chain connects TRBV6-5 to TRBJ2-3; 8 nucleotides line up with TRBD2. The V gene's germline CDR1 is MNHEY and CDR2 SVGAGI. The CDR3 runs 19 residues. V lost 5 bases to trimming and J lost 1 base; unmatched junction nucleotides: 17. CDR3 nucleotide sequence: TGTGCCAGCAGTCCAAAGAGCGGGGGCGGAAAGACTGGCACAGATACGCAGTATTTT. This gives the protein CASSPKSGGGKTGTDTQYF.

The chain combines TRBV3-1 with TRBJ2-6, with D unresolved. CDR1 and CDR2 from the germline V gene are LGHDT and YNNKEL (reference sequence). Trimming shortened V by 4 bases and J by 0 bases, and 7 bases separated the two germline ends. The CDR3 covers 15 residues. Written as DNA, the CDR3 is TGTGCCAGCAGCCCTCACAGCTCTGGGGCCAACGTCCTGACTTTC. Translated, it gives CASSPHSSGANVLTF.

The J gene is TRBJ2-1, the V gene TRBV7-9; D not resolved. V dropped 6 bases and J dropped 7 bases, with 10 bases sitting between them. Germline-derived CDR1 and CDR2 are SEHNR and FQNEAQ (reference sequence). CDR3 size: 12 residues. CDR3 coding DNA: TGTGCCAGCAGTCGTGAAGTAAATGAGCAGTTCTTC. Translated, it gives CASSREVNEQFF.